The 19 T cell receptor beta chains reported below all come from one sample, sequenced in a study of Ad26.COV2.S vaccination and SARS-CoV-2 variants (dated by TCRdb to 2020 to 2022). Sample treatment or condition, as interpreted from the label and publication: about 20 received Ad26.COV2.S at low or high dose, single or two shots; roughly five received placebo; per-sample allocation not given. Repertoires of vaccine and placebo recipients were sequenced from samples taken on day 63 after the first injection. The library was prepared using the immunoSEQ multiplex PCR assay. Imported from immuneACCESS, the table was reduced by TCRdb to in-frame sequences with V and J called. These copies leave out some clones; in studies compared against another copy, an unresolved V gene accounts for under half, and the cause of the remainder is not known. The sample table holds hundreds of thousands of clones, of which about 88% were seen once. The leading ten clones occupy around 10% of the sample.

The sequenced sample was peripheral blood, obtained in a trial of Ad26.COV2.S vaccine versus placebo. The receptor set was obtained from a person between 18 and 59 years old who received the Ad26.COV2.S COVID-19 vaccine or a placebo.

The chain carries TRBV2 and TRBJ1-3, with no clear D. This CDR3 spans 14 amino acids. Looked up from germline, CDR1 is SNHLY and CDR2 is FYNNEI. With 3 bases removed from V and 3 bases from J, the gap between germline ends came to 9 bases. The CDR3 spells CASSDRSFGNTIYF. In DNA form, the CDR3 reads TGTGCCAGCAGTGACAGGTCCTTTGGAAACACCATATATTTT.

This chain connects TRBV25-1 to TRBJ2-7; D possibly corresponds to TRBD2 (6 bases). Germline assignment: CDR1 MGHDK and CDR2 SYGVNS. The length of the CDR3 is 16 residues. V was trimmed by 1 base and J by 2 bases, leaving 15 bases between them. The CDR3 sequence is CASSECLAGLTYEQYF. DNA for the CDR3: TGTGCCAGCAGTGAATGTCTTGCGGGGCTTACCTACGAGCAGTACTTC.

This chain uses TRBV4-2 with TRBJ1-4, with D tentatively TRBD1 (5 bases). CDR1 LGHNA and CDR2 YNFKEQ come from the germline V gene. CDR3 size: 14 residues. Trimming took off 3 bases at V and 4 bases at J, with 9 bases between the two ends. Here the CDR3 DNA reads TGTGCCAGCAGCCAGGTCGGACATAATGAAAAACTGTTTTTT. Its protein is CASSQVGHNEKLFF.

This chain links TRBV12-3 or TRBV12-4 with TRBJ1-4, with D tentatively TRBD1 (5 bases). With 2 bases removed from V and 8 bases from J, the gap between germline ends came to 9 bases. The CDR3 consists of 13 residues. As DNA, the CDR3 is TGTGCCAGCAGTTTACTCGGGGACGAAAAACTGTTTTTT. This sequence encodes CASSLLGDEKLFF.

The genes are TRBV29-1 and TRBJ1-2; possible D gene TRBD1, 5 bases. CDR3 length equals 14 residues. The germline CDR1 and CDR2 sequences are SQVTM and ANQGSEA. The V gene lost 5 bases and the J gene lost 5 bases, with 18 bases spanning the gap. The CDR3 DNA is TGCAGCGTTTCGCCGTGGGGCTACGATTATGGCTACACCTTC. Translated, it gives CSVSPWGYDYGYTF. Complete variable domain (other parts from reference TRBV29-1 and TRBJ1-2): SAVISQKPSRDICQRGTSLTIQCQVDSQVTMMFWYRQQPGQSLTLIATANQGSEATYESGFVIDKFPISRPNLTFSTLTVSNMSPEDSSIYLCSVSPWGYDYGYTFGSGTRLTVV.

This rearrangement joins TRBV4-2 to TRBJ1-2, with a tentative D call TRBD1 (6 bases). This CDR3 has 15 residues. V gave up 4 bases and J gave up 2 bases, with 14 bases separating them. Germline V gives CDR1 LGHNA, CDR2 YNFKEQ. CDR3 DNA sequence: TGTGCCAGCAGCCCAGGACAGAGCGACAACTATGGCTACACCTTC. This gives the protein CASSPGQSDNYGYTF.

The chain is built from TRBV9 and TRBJ2-7; 9 bases match TRBD1. From germline, CDR1 is SGDLS and CDR2 YYNGEE. Losses at the gene ends were 0 bases for V and 7 bases for J; bases not matched to a gene: 5. The CDR3 is 14 amino acids. The CDR3 loop reads CASSVGQGEREQYF. DNA for the CDR3: TGTGCCAGCAGCGTAGGACAGGGGGAGAGGGAGCAGTACTTC.

The chain is built from TRBV4-2 and TRBJ2-7; 8 nucleotides line up with TRBD1. V was clipped by 0 bases and J by 9 bases; unmatched bases: 10. CDR1 is LGHNA and CDR2 is YNFKEQ in the germline V gene. The CDR3 consists of 15 residues. The CDR3 loop reads CASSQEGQGRVGQYF. CDR3 bases: TGTGCCAGCAGCCAAGAAGGACAGGGCCGAGTGGGGCAGTACTTC.

This chain links TRBV2 with TRBJ2-1; the match to TRBD2 covers 9 bases. CDR1 and CDR2 (germline): SNHLY, FYNNEI. The trim removed 7 bases at V and 0 bases at J, leaving 4 bases unmatched. The CDR3 length is 15 residues. The CDR3: CASMRGGSSYNEQFF. The DNA for the CDR3 is TGTGCCAGCATGCGGGGGGGGAGCTCCTACAATGAGCAGTTCTTC.

This chain joins TRBV7-2 and TRBJ2-7; D is uncertain. This CDR3 region has 14 residues. The V gene lost 1 base and the J gene lost 2 bases, with 9 bases spanning the gap. Per the germline V gene, CDR1 is SGHTA and CDR2 is FQGNSA. Here the CDR3 reads CASSLEGSPYEQYF. In DNA, the CDR3 is TGTGCCAGCAGCTTAGAAGGCAGCCCCTACGAGCAGTACTTC.

The chain recombines TRBV19 with TRBJ1-2, with D possibly being TRBD1 (6 bases). CDR3 length equals 15 residues. Germline assignment: CDR1 LNHDA and CDR2 SQIVND (reference sequence). Trimming cost V 3 bases and J 7 bases, with 18 bases left between them. The CDR3 DNA reads as TGTGCCAGTAGTATCTTTAAGTCAGGGGATGCTGGCTACACCTTC. Encoded protein: CASSIFKSGDAGYTF.

The V and J genes are TRBV9 and TRBJ1-6, with D possibly TRBD1 on 6 matching bases. This CDR3 has 17 amino acids. Trimming took off 3 bases at V and 2 bases at J, with 15 bases between the two ends. Per the germline V gene, CDR1 is SGDLS and CDR2 is YYNGEE. The CDR3 protein is CASSATTGTPYNSPLHF. Written as DNA, the CDR3 is TGTGCCAGCAGCGCGACAACCGGGACACCCTATAATTCACCCCTCCACTTT. The full variable domain, completed using reference TRBV9 and TRBJ1-6, is DSGVTQTPKHLITATGQRVTLRCSPRSGDLSVYWYQQSLDQGLQFLIQYYNGEERAKGNILERFSAQQFPDLHSELNLSSLELGDSALYFCASSATTGTPYNSPLHFGNGTRLTVT.

V gene TRBV7-3 combines with J gene TRBJ1-3; D might be TRBD1 (6 bases). Deletions cut 2 bases from V and 2 bases from J, with 16 bases between. Germline V CDR1 and CDR2: SGHTA, FQGTGA. The CDR3 is 17 amino acids. The CDR3 DNA sequence: TGTGCCAGCAGCTTAGGGGGCCCGAATCCACCTGGAAACACCATATATTTT. This sequence encodes CASSLGGPNPPGNTIYF.

This chain uses TRBV7-9 with TRBJ2-7; 9 nucleotides agree with TRBD1. The CDR3 is 15 residues long. Unmatched junction bases numbered 5, after V lost 3 bases and J lost 2 bases. Germline-derived CDR1 and CDR2 are SEHNR and FQNEAQ (reference sequence). The CDR3 here is CASSFVGTGTYEQYF. CDR3 coding DNA: TGTGCCAGCAGCTTCGTCGGGACAGGGACCTACGAGCAGTACTTC.

On this clone: Other DNA sequences in this sample translate to the same CDR3. This chain links TRBV27 with TRBJ2-7; 7 nucleotides align to TRBD1. The CDR3 contains 14 residues. Germline V CDR1 and CDR2: MNHEY, SMNVEV (reference sequence). Unmatched junction bases numbered 12, after V lost 8 bases and J lost 5 bases. The CDR3 loop is CASSLLTGINEQYF. The CDR3 DNA sequence: TGTGCCAGCTCCTTGCTGACAGGGATCAACGAGCAGTACTTC.

The V and J genes are TRBV28 and TRBJ2-1; tentative D call: TRBD1 (6 bases). The V end lost 4 bases, the J end lost 4 bases, and 11 bases lay between the germline ends. From germline, CDR1 is MDHEN and CDR2 SYDVKM. The length of the CDR3 is 14 residues. CDR3 DNA sequence: TGTGCCAGCAGTTCTACAGGGCAGTACAATGAGCAGTTCTTC. This translates into CASSSTGQYNEQFF.

The count of this clone is one. V gene TRBV5-1 combines with J gene TRBJ1-1, with D maybe TRBD1 (5 bases). The CDR3 length is 18 residues. Germline assignment: CDR1 SGHRS and CDR2 YFSETQ. The V end lost 4 bases, the J end lost 2 bases, and 24 bases lay between the germline ends. The CDR3 DNA follows: TGCGCCAGCAGCCCTTTGGGACTGTCCTCCGGGGGAAACACTGAAGCTTTCTTT. This codes for CASSPLGLSSGGNTEAFF.

The chain recombines TRBV9 with TRBJ2-3; 10 positions match TRBD2. Germline lookup yields CDR1 SGDLS and CDR2 YYNGEE. The length of the CDR3 is 19 residues. Losses at the gene ends were 4 bases for V and 0 bases for J; bases not matched to a gene: 14. The CDR3 bases are TGTGCCAGCAGCCTAAGTTCTAGCGGGGGTCGGCCTAGCACAGATACGCAGTATTTT. It encodes CASSLSSSGGRPSTDTQYF.

This chain connects TRBV11-2 to TRBJ2-3, with 10 bases matching TRBD2. J lost 8 bases, V lost 7 bases, and 15 bases had no gene match. This CDR3 region has 16 residues. Germline V gives CDR1 SGHAT, CDR2 FQNNGV. The CDR3 spells CASTYLAGEPVGTQYF. In DNA, the CDR3 is TGTGCCAGCACCTATCTAGCGGGAGAGCCCGTCGGTACGCAGTATTTT. Based on the CDR3 plus reference TRBV11-2 and TRBJ2-3, the full variable domain is EAGVAQSPRYKIIEKRQSVAFWCNPISGHATLYWYQQILGQGPKLLIQFQNNGVVDDSQLPKDRFSAERLKGVDSTLKIQPAKLEDSAVYLCASTYLAGEPVGTQYFGPGTRLTVL.